This T cell receptor (beta chain) originates from a study of blood T cells in healthy people across ages (dated by TCRdb to about 2015). Regarding the study in general: In model experiments, template switching captured roughly one uniquely barcoded TCR beta cDNA molecule for every two T cells. The study measured age-related changes in TCR beta repertoire diversity using deep sequencing normalized with unique cDNA molecular identifiers. For two donors (one aged 18 to 30 and one aged 80 or older), the study analyzed two additional independent replicas of 1 million unique cDNA reads from the same blood draw. Four age groups were formed from the donors: young (average roughly 15 years), middle-aged (around 37), aged (around 62) and long-lived (roughly 81).

Paper-wide results and their limitations: The long-lived group showed more naive CD4+ T cells, fewer expanded clones and increased TCR diversity than the aged group, suggesting age selection. Observed TCR beta diversity per million T cells fell roughly linearly with age, and a significant reduction was already apparent by age around 40. Because profiling used bulk unsorted PBMCs, naive and antigen-experienced compartments could not be compared conclusively. Estimates of total diversity based on one million sequenced T cells were regarded as lower bounds and as underestimates. There was a strong correlation between observed TCR beta diversity and the percentage of naive T cells measured by flow cytometry. Because donor CMV infection status was unknown, age-related changes in expanded clonotypes were potentially confounded.

The trim is 6 bases for V and 8 bases for J, with a gap of 16 bases between the germline ends. CDR1 is given as ENHRY and CDR2 as SYGVKD, both from the germline V gene. CDR3 length: 13 amino acids, cysteine to phenylalanine. Only CDR3 DNA is held: 39 bases, read in frame from base 1. A remark on this clonotype: Its specific antigen is unknown. Per-nucleotide qualities are absent, and no much larger clonotype sits a single base away.

The library was prepared using 5' RACE. Sequencer: Illumina HiSeq 2500. A second PCR of roughly 6 to 11 cycles was run with a J-beta primer mix and a sample-barcoded 5' primer. Each TCR beta cDNA molecule received a unique molecular identifier from a template-switch 5' adaptor carrying 12 random nucleotides. Each sample yielded at least 2.5 million CDR3-containing paired-end reads. All of the RNA was converted into first-strand cDNA using the Mint cDNA synthesis kit, with a TRBC-specific oligonucleotide serving as the primer. All cDNA was treated with uracil-DNA glycosylase and then went through a first 18-cycle PCR with the universal primers M1SS and BC2_uni_R. The study's own analysis went as follows. Normalization of each sample was performed by random selection of 1 million high-quality reads, each carrying a distinct molecular identifier. Reads sharing molecular identifiers were discarded rather than binned into consensus sequences. CDR3 identification, clonotype clustering and error correction used MiTCR with a Q25 quality threshold and the strictest error-elimination algorithm. Lower-bound total TCR beta diversity was estimated with a nonparametric unseen species model using Euler transformation. TCRdb trimmed public reads at Q25 via fastp, called clones via MiXCR and kept in-frame beta chains. Rows with a matching CDR3 protein are joined into one entry that keeps the most common DNA and genes. TCRdb's processing, not the authors', yielded these V and J calls. The sample table records about 780,000 distinct CDR3 sequences; about a quarter of these occur just once. The ten top clones hold 3% of the sample.

Systemically healthy Caucasian individuals from Russia, 39 in total and aged about 6 to 100 years, were included as donors. Ten milliliters of peripheral blood were drawn from each donor into EDTA-treated Vacutainer tubes. Ficoll-Paque density-gradient centrifugation was used to isolate PBMCs, with at least 6 million per sample. Total RNA, at least 6 micrograms per sample, was extracted from PBMCs with Trizol reagent. For every donor, flow cytometry on a PBMC aliquot measured the percentage of naive CD45RAhigh/CD27high T cells. This same sample was also part of a study on T cells of mothers and their children. Reported in the second study: Nine systemically healthy Caucasian individuals served as donors, namely three mothers together with their six children. cDNA synthesis used all of the extracted RNA, with roughly 1.5 ug of RNA in each 15 ul reaction. In the second PCR, the M1S primer added sample barcodes and 2-4 random nucleotides. Over 9.5 million TCR beta CDR3 reads were obtained for each mother, and millions of reads were obtained for each child. TCR recombination output is similarly shaped by thymic selection in related and unrelated pairs, with a minor effect exerted by inherited differences. Related mother-child pairs always showed normalized repertoire overlap that was slightly higher than in unrelated mother-child pairs, though the difference was never significant. With a sensitivity of about 100 clones per million clonotypes, no persistent microchimeric T cell clones were detected. Deep NGS was used in the study to compare the TCR beta repertoires of mothers and children and to look for features that separate related mother-child pairs from unrelated individuals. Mothers averaged about 37 +/- 4 years of age and children averaged roughly 12 +/- 4 years. After adapter ligation with NEBNext reagents, the libraries were sequenced on Illumina HiSeq 2000 with 100+100 nt paired-end reads. To prevent cross-contamination, the mother and child libraries were prepared a month apart and were sequenced in separate runs. For each donor, somewhere between roughly 450,000 and 2,100,000 distinct TCR beta clonotypes were identified. Naive TCR beta clonotypes were estimated from low-frequency clonotypes matched to each donor's FACS-determined naive share, without sorting.

Rearrangement joined TRBV10-3 to TRBJ1-2, with TRBD1 perhaps the D gene, on 6 matching bases. This TCR was sampled from a boy between 10 and 17 years old in good health. The sequenced material came from blood. The sequence in DNA is TGTGCCATCAGCGCAGACAGGACGGGGGGCTACACCTTC. Translated, it reads CAISADRTGGYTF.